The 32 T cell receptor beta chains reported below all come from one sample, sequenced in a study of cytomegalovirus exposure and HLA in healthy donors. 13 Jbeta primers and 60 Vbeta primers were used for the PCR. Assay: immunoSEQ multiplex PCR; the TCRdb copy retains only in-frame clones and omits some. The repertoire holds 160,000 or so clones, with about 80% as singletons. Source material: PBMCs. All receptors derive from a man aged 25-45 years in good health and CMV-seropositive.

The V call is TRBV29-1, the J call TRBJ2-3, with 10 bases that match TRBD2. J was trimmed by 1 base and V by 4 bases; bases with no gene match: 5. The germline V gene has CDR1 SQVTM and CDR2 ANQGSEA. CDR3 length: 15 residues. The CDR3: CSVGKSGGGTDTQYF. The CDR3 coding sequence is TGCAGCGTTGGAAAAAGCGGGGGGGGCACAGATACGCAGTATTTT.

This chain connects TRBV5-6 to TRBJ2-2; the match to TRBD2 covers 11 bases. Germline trimming cut 0 bases from V and 4 bases from J; bases unmatched to any gene: 2. The CDR3 is 16 residues long. Germline V lookup: CDR1 SGHDT, CDR2 YYEEEE. The CDR3 loop reads CASSLALAGVTGELFF. The CDR3 DNA reads TGTGCCAGCAGCTTGGCACTAGCGGGGGTCACCGGGGAGCTGTTTTTT.

This clone has just a few counts. The chain couples TRBV7-9 to TRBJ1-6, with 7 bases that match TRBD1. This CDR3 region has 16 residues. From germline, CDR1 is SEHNR and CDR2 FQNEAQ (reference sequence). V was clipped by 5 bases and J by 7 bases; unmatched bases: 11. The CDR3 loop is CASSPGGGDRNSPLHF. The DNA for the CDR3 is TGTGCCAGCAGCCCGGGCGGCGGGGACAGAAATTCACCCCTCCACTTT.

The chain has TRBV6-6 and TRBJ2-7; the match to TRBD2 covers 9 bases. V shed 0 bases and J 1 base; nucleotides not matched to a gene: 4. The CDR3 is made up of 16 amino acids. CDR1 MNHNY and CDR2 SVGAGI come from the germline V gene (reference sequence). The DNA of the CDR3 is TGTGCCAGCAGTTACTCGAGCCTAGCGGGATCCTACGAGCAGTACTTC. Amino acids: CASSYSSLAGSYEQYF.

The V and J genes are TRBV4-1 and TRBJ2-1; 10 bases align to TRBD2. Germline trimming cut 0 bases from V and 7 bases from J; bases unmatched to any gene: 3. The CDR3 runs to 15 residues. CDR1 is MGHRA, CDR2 YSYEKL, per germline. The CDR3 DNA follows: TGCGCCAGCAGCCAAGAAGCTAGCGGGGGAAATGAGCAGTTCTTC. This gives the protein CASSQEASGGNEQFF.

The chain recombines TRBV5-5 with TRBJ2-7, with 9 bases aligning to TRBD1. J gave up 3 bases and V 0 bases, and 1 base lay outside the gene matches. CDR3 length: 14 amino acids. Germline V gene sequence: CDR1 SGHKS, CDR2 YYEKEE (reference sequence). CDR3 protein: CASSLEGQGYEQYF. DNA of the CDR3: TGTGCCAGCAGCTTGGAGGGACAGGGCTACGAGCAGTACTTC.

This chain joins TRBV6-1 and TRBJ2-1; no firm D call. Germline V gene data show CDR1 as MNHNS and CDR2 as SASEGT. Trimming pared 11 bases from V and 6 bases from J, leaving 17 bases between. The CDR3 has 13 amino acids. The CDR3 DNA reads as TGTGCCGGCGGATGGCGCCCTGGCAATGAGCAGTTCTTC. The encoded protein is CAGGWRPGNEQFF.

This clone has only a few counts. This sequence joins TRBV27 and TRBJ1-2; no clear D. The V and J ends lost 4 bases and 4 bases respectively, with 19 bases between them. The CDR3 contains 16 residues. From germline, CDR1 is MNHEY and CDR2 SMNVEV (reference sequence). The chain's CDR3 is CASSSFPGPLAYGYTF. The DNA for the CDR3 is TGTGCCAGCAGTTCCTTCCCGGGTCCACTAGCCTATGGCTACACCTTC.

The chain employs TRBV7-9 and TRBJ2-7; tentatively, D is TRBD2 (5 bases). The V gene's germline CDR1 is SEHNR and CDR2 FQNEAQ (reference sequence). V was cut by 3 bases and J by 2 bases, with 8 bases left in between. The CDR3 sequence is 13 residues long. CDR3 loop: CASSFPGTYEQYF. The CDR3 bases are TGTGCCAGCAGCTTCCCGGGAACCTACGAGCAGTACTTC.

This sequence joins TRBV6-6 and TRBJ1-4; 10 bases are shared with TRBD1. Germline CDR1 MNHNY, CDR2 SVGAGI (reference sequence). J was trimmed by 6 bases and V by 4 bases; bases with no gene match: 2. CDR3 length: 14 amino acids. The CDR3 loop is CASSWGQGYEKLFF. The CDR3 DNA reads TGTGCCAGCAGTTGGGGACAGGGGTATGAAAAACTGTTTTTT.

The rearrangement uses TRBV7-6 and TRBJ2-3; 11 nucleotides agree with TRBD2. The trim removed 3 bases at V and 4 bases at J, leaving 3 bases unmatched. CDR1 and CDR2 (germline): SGHVS, FNYEAQ. CDR3 length: 15 residues. CDR3 protein: CASSLTSGAADTQYF. CDR3 nucleotide sequence: TGTGCCAGCAGCTTGACTAGCGGGGCCGCAGATACGCAGTATTTT.

The V and J genes are TRBV28 and TRBJ1-2, with 9 nucleotides matching TRBD1. Germline V gene lookup returns CDR1 MDHEN and CDR2 SYDVKM. V lost 3 bases to trimming and J lost 4 bases; unmatched junction nucleotides: 6. This CDR3 contains 15 residues. The CDR3 nucleotides read TGTGCCAGCAGTTTCTGGACAGGGGCGAGCTATGGCTACACCTTC. The encoded protein is CASSFWTGASYGYTF.

The chain uses TRBV11-2 and TRBJ2-7; D not certain. The CDR3 spans 13 residues. Trimming stripped 5 bases from V and 4 bases from J, with 12 bases between. Germline CDR1 reads SGHAT; CDR2 reads FQNNGV. The CDR3 is CASSPSPIYEQYF. The DNA of the CDR3 is TGTGCCAGCAGCCCAAGCCCAATATACGAGCAGTACTTC.

The chain couples TRBV7-2 to TRBJ1-3, with D maybe TRBD1 (6 bases). Germline loops: CDR1 SGHTA, CDR2 FQGNSA. There are 18 residues in the CDR3. The V and J ends lost 5 bases and 0 bases respectively, with 20 bases between them. The CDR3 loop is CASSPTPTGPVSGNTIYF. In nucleotides, the CDR3 is TGTGCCAGCAGCCCAACCCCGACAGGCCCCGTCTCTGGAAACACCATATATTTT.

The chain recombines TRBV29-1 with TRBJ2-7; D uncertain. There are 13 residues in the CDR3. Germline CDR1 SQVTM, CDR2 ANQGSEA. Between the trimmed V and J ends, which lost 0 bases and 3 bases, there was a span of 9 bases. CDR3 protein: CSVEDYTDYEQYF. The CDR3 DNA reads TGCAGCGTTGAAGATTATACAGACTACGAGCAGTACTTC.

This chain uses TRBV30 with TRBJ2-3, with 8 bases fitting TRBD2. The junction had 5 bases not matched to a gene; V was cut back by 0 bases and J by 6 bases. Looked up from germline, CDR1 is GTSNPN and CDR2 is SVGIG (reference sequence). The CDR3 runs to 14 residues. CDR3 DNA: TGTGCCTGGAGTGTGCCGGGGGGGCTTGATACGCAGTATTTT. Translating gives CAWSVPGGLDTQYF.

This chain links TRBV11-2 with TRBJ1-6, with a weak D call TRBD1 (5 bases). Germline CDR1 reads SGHAT; CDR2 reads FQNNGV. V was clipped by 5 bases and J by 12 bases, with 23 bases between them. CDR3 length equals 16 residues. CDR3 region: CASSTPVGRASGPLHF. CDR3 coding DNA: TGTGCCAGCAGCACTCCTGTGGGCAGGGCTTCGGGACCCCTCCACTTT.

The chain recombines TRBV7-6 with TRBJ2-1; no clear D. The length of the CDR3 is 12 residues. CDR1 SGHVS and CDR2 FNYEAQ come from the germline V gene. The ends were cut back, 5 bases at V and 8 bases at J, with 10 bases in the middle. CDR3 nucleotide sequence: TGTGCCAGCAGCGAAGCAGGCGATGAGCAGTTCTTC. Protein: CASSEAGDEQFF.

The chain has TRBV10-3 and TRBJ1-1; no firm D call. CDR1 and CDR2 from the germline V gene are ENHRY and SYGVKD. This CDR3 comprises 14 residues. The V end was cut by 3 bases, the J end by 0 bases, with 8 bases between. Written as DNA, the CDR3 is TGTGCCATCAGTGACCAAAACATGAACACTGAAGCTTTCTTT. Protein product: CAISDQNMNTEAFF.

The CDR3 loop is CASSLDEGAQETQYF. CDR3 in DNA: TGTGCCAGCAGCTTAGACGAGGGGGCCCAAGAGACCCAGTACTTC. V is TRBV13 and J is TRBJ2-5, with 7 nucleotides matching TRBD1. Trimming took 1 base from V and 1 from J; bases not matched to a gene: 3. The V gene's germline CDR1 is PRHDT and CDR2 FYEKMQ (reference sequence). The CDR3 has 15 amino acids.

The CDR3 region is CASSAGYSYEQYF. The CDR3 DNA is TGTGCCAGCAGCGCCGGTTACTCCTACGAGCAGTACTTC. The chain employs TRBV5-6 and TRBJ2-7; D remains ambiguous. V was pared by 4 bases and J by 0 bases, with 8 bases between. This CDR3 has 13 amino acids. CDR1 is SGHDT, CDR2 YYEEEE, per germline.

This chain links TRBV7-2 with TRBJ2-3; D gene uncertain. Trimming removed 5 bases at V and 7 bases at J, with 10 bases between. The CDR3 consists of 12 residues. Looked up from germline, CDR1 is SGHTA and CDR2 is FQGNSA. CDR3 bases: TGTGCCAGCAGCCTAGATGCGAATACGCAGTATTTT. As protein: CASSLDANTQYF.

CDR3 coding DNA: TGCGCCAGCAGTTTCTGGGTAAGGCGGTACACTGAAGCTTTCTTT. Translation: CASSFWVRRYTEAFF. The V call is TRBV10-1, the J call TRBJ1-1; D gene unclear. CDR1 WNHNN and CDR2 SYGVQD come from the germline V gene (reference sequence). Trimming stripped 5 bases from V and 3 bases from J, with 16 bases between. The CDR3 sequence is 15 residues long.

V is TRBV5-1 and J is TRBJ1-3; 8 nucleotides line up with TRBD1. From germline, CDR1 is SGHRS and CDR2 YFSETQ. The CDR3 sequence is 16 residues long. The ends lost 0 bases at V and 1 base at J; junction bases unmatched: 3. CDR3 coding DNA: TGCGCCAGCAGCTTGGATTACAGGGGGTCTGGAAACACCATATATTTT. This translates into CASSLDYRGSGNTIYF.

This chain uses TRBV10-3 with TRBJ2-7; 8 positions match TRBD1. The CDR3 is made up of 14 amino acids. Losses at the gene ends were 11 bases for V and 2 bases for J; bases not matched to a gene: 11. From germline, CDR1 is ENHRY and CDR2 SYGVKD. This chain's CDR3 is CAALKTGVTYEQYF. Here the CDR3 DNA reads TGTGCCGCACTAAAGACAGGGGTAACCTACGAGCAGTACTTC.

Only a few counts were recorded for this clone. The chain recombines TRBV4-1 with TRBJ1-4; D is possibly TRBD1 (5 bases). The CDR3 runs 16 residues. CDR1 MGHRA and CDR2 YSYEKL come from the germline V gene. V was pared by 0 bases and J by 2 bases, with 10 bases between. CDR3 DNA sequence: TGCGCCAGCAGCCAAGACCGACAGAGCACTAATGAAAAACTGTTTTTT. Residues: CASSQDRQSTNEKLFF.

This clone was observed a single time. V usage is TRBV9 and J usage is TRBJ2-2, with 7 bases that match TRBD2. Germline CDR1 is SGDLS and CDR2 is YYNGEE. Germline trimming cut 0 bases from V and 4 bases from J; bases unmatched to any gene: 3. The CDR3 contains 15 residues. This CDR3 is CASSVVSSGTGELFF. Written as DNA, the CDR3 is TGTGCCAGCAGCGTAGTTTCTAGCGGCACCGGGGAGCTGTTTTTT.

The rearrangement links TRBV7-3 to TRBJ2-1; 14 nucleotides agree with TRBD2. Germline trimming cut 3 bases from V and 8 bases from J; bases unmatched to any gene: 3. The germline CDR1 and CDR2 sequences are SGHTA and FQGTGA. The CDR3 contains 15 residues. The CDR3 bases are TGTGCCAGCAGCTTCGGGACTAGCGGGGGCGATGAGCAGTTCTTC. It yields the protein CASSFGTSGGDEQFF. Variable domain in full (rest from reference TRBV7-3 and TRBJ2-1): GAGVSQTPSNKVTEKGKYVELRCDPISGHTALYWYRQSLGQGPEFLIYFQGTGAADDSGLPNDRFFAVRPEGSVSTLKIQRTERGDSAVYLCASSFGTSGGDEQFFGPGTRLTVL.

The genes are TRBV30 and TRBJ2-2, with D maybe TRBD1 (6 bases). Trimming shortened V by 0 bases and J by 6 bases, and 14 bases separated the two germline ends. The CDR3 extends over 15 amino acids. The germline V gene has CDR1 GTSNPN and CDR2 SVGIG (reference sequence). CDR3 DNA: TGTGCCTGGAGTGTACTCAGGGACAACTCCGGGGAGCTGTTTTTT. Amino acid sequence: CAWSVLRDNSGELFF.

As for this clone: The identical CDR3 is also encoded by other nucleotide sequences in the sample. The rearrangement links TRBV5-1 to TRBJ1-4; the match to TRBD1 covers 8 bases. Germline V lookup: CDR1 SGHRS, CDR2 YFSETQ. This CDR3 is built from 14 residues. V gave up 4 bases and J gave up 7 bases; unmatched junction bases: 6. CDR3: CASSPGQGREKLFF. Here the CDR3 DNA reads TGCGCCAGCAGCCCAGGACAGGGACGTGAAAAACTGTTTTTT.

The V and J genes are TRBV10-3 and TRBJ1-1; TRBD1 aligns across 8 bases. CDR1 and CDR2 (germline): ENHRY, SYGVKD. V was pared by 2 bases and J by 0 bases, with 2 bases of the junction left unmatched. There are 15 residues in the CDR3. The DNA for the CDR3 is TGTGCCATCAGTGAGGGGACAGGTCTGAACACTGAAGCTTTCTTT. Translating gives CAISEGTGLNTEAFF.

The chain recombines TRBV4-1 with TRBJ1-2; D is uncertain. Trimming shortened V by 1 base and J by 0 bases, and 6 bases separated the two germline ends. CDR1 and CDR2 (germline): MGHRA, YSYEKL. The CDR3 covers 14 residues. The CDR3 reads CASSQGVANYGYTF. The DNA for the CDR3 is TGCGCCAGCAGCCAAGGAGTAGCTAACTATGGCTACACCTTC.